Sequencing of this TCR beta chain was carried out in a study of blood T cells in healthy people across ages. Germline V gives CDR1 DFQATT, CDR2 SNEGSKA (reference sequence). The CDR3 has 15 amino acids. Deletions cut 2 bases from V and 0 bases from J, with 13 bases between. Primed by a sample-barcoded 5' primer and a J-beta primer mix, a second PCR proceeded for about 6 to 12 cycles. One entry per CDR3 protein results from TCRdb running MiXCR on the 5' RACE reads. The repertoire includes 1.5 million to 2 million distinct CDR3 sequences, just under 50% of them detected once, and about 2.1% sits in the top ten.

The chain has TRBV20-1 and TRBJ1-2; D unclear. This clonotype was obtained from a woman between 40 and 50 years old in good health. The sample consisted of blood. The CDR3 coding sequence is TGCAGTGCTAGACCGAACACGCTAGCTAACTATGGCTACACCTTC. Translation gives CSARPNTLANYGYTF.